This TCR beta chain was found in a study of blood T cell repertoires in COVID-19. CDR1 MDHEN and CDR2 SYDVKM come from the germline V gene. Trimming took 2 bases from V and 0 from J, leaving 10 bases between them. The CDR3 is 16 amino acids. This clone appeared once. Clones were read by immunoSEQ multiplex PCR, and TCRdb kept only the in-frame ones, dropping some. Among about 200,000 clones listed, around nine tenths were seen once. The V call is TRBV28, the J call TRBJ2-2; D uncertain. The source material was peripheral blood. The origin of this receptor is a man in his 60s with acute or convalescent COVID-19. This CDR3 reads CASSLLDTANTGELFF. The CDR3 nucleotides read TGTGCCAGCAGTTTACTCGACACCGCGAACACCGGGGAGCTGTTTTTT.